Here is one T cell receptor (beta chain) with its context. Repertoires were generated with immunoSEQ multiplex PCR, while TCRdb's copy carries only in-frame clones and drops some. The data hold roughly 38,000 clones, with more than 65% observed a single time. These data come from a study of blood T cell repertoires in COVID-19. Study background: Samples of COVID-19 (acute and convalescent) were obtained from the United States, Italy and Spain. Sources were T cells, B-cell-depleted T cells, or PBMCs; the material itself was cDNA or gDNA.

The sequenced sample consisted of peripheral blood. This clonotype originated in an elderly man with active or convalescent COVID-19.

The CDR3 spells CASSQDLASGSSDTQYF. The CDR3 nucleotides read TGCGCCAGCAGCCAAGATCTTGCTAGCGGGAGCTCAGATACGCAGTATTTT. The chain uses TRBV4-3 and TRBJ2-3; TRBD2 aligns across 10 bases. With V trimmed by 0 bases and J by 4 bases, 7 bases remained unmatched. Germline V CDR1 and CDR2: LGHNA, YSLEER. This CDR3 is built from 17 residues.